These 19 T cell receptor beta chains share one sample of origin, sequenced in a study of CD8+CD57+ T cells in acquired aplastic anemia. Whoever was chosen for sequencing had shown CD8+CD57+ cell expansion by flow cytometry. For CDR3 and TCR beta VDJ profiling, genomic DNA was the template used. TCRdb re-derived calls from the reads in MiXCR, one entry per CDR3 protein. The sample shows just over 450,000 distinct CDR3 sequences, about a third of them seen only once. Sequenced: sorted CD4+, CD8+, or CD8+CD57+ T cells (not recorded which) from PBMCs. Receptors were obtained from a human donor with aplastic anemia.

For this clonotype: Since a much larger clone is just one base distant, this may be a read error. As the CDR3 is not closed by the conserved phenylalanine or tryptophan, this likely results from a read error. The genes are TRBV5-1 and TRBJ2-7; D gene ambiguous. Germline V CDR1 and CDR2: SGHRS, YFSETQ. The germline V and J ends were trimmed by 0 bases and 5 bases, with 6 bases remaining between them. This CDR3 has 12 amino acids. DNA of the CDR3: TGCGCCAGCAGCTTGGATGGCAACGAGCAGTACATC. It encodes CASSLDGNEQYI.

Ten or more counts support this clonotype. The rearrangement joins TRBV2 to TRBJ1-1; 7 bases are a match to TRBD1. This CDR3 is 14 amino acids long. Germline CDR1 SNHLY, CDR2 FYNNEI. V lost 4 bases, J lost 0 bases, and 2 bases stayed unmatched. The CDR3 DNA reads as TGTGCCAGCAGTGCCGGGACAGTGAACACTGAAGCTTTCTTT. This gives the protein CASSAGTVNTEAFF. The full variable domain, with the rest looked up from reference TRBV2 and TRBJ1-1, is EPEVTQTPSHQVTQMGQEVILRCVPISNHLYFYWYRQILGQKVEFLVSFYNNEISEKSEIFDDQFSVERPDGSNFTLKIRSTKLEDSAMYFCASSAGTVNTEAFFGQGTRLTVV.

This clonotype was seen at least ten times. Relative to the germline gene, one junction end is altered; a read error may explain this. The rearrangement links TRBV12-3 or TRBV12-4 to TRBJ2-7; D ambiguous. The CDR3 contains 11 residues. This CDR3 reads CASTPFWVSHF. CDR3 bases: TGTGCCAGCACCCCCTTTTGGGTATCACACTTC.

The chain employs TRBV19 and TRBJ2-3; no firm D call. The V gene lost 9 bases and the J gene lost 0 bases, with 13 bases spanning the gap. Germline CDR1 LNHDA, CDR2 SQIVND (reference sequence). This CDR3 has 14 residues. The CDR3 here is CASSGHTSTDTQYF. Written as DNA, the CDR3 is TGTGCCAGCAGTGGGCACACGAGCACAGATACGCAGTATTTT.

At least ten counts were recorded for this clonotype. V usage is TRBV19 and J usage is TRBJ2-3; D call uncertain. Germline V gene lookup returns CDR1 LNHDA and CDR2 SQIVND (reference sequence). V gave up 5 bases and J gave up 5 bases, with 8 bases separating them. The CDR3 loop spans 12 amino acids. Here the CDR3 reads CASSGFGDTQYF. Written as DNA, the CDR3 is TGTGCCAGTAGTGGCTTCGGAGATACGCAGTATTTT.

This clonotype was detected only a few times. For the CDR3, the DNA is TGTGCCAGCAGATCCGGGCCAAACAATCAGCCCCAGCATTTT. Encoded protein: CASRSGPNNQPQHF. V usage is TRBV2 and J usage is TRBJ1-5; unclear D gene. V lost 6 bases to trimming and J lost 3 bases, with 12 bases between them. Germline CDR1 reads SNHLY; CDR2 reads FYNNEI. The CDR3 has 14 amino acids.

The gene calls are TRBV2 and TRBJ2-1, with 9 positions matching TRBD2. This CDR3 is built from 14 residues. Looked up from germline, CDR1 is SNHLY and CDR2 is FYNNEI. With 6 bases clipped from V and 8 bases from J, the junction kept 8 bases outside the gene matches. The CDR3 spells CASSASSGNYEQFF. CDR3 nucleotide sequence: TGTGCCAGCAGCGCTTCTAGCGGGAATTATGAGCAGTTCTTC.

The gene calls are TRBV30 and TRBJ1-4; D not certain. The CDR3 runs to 12 residues. The V and J ends lost 2 bases and 10 bases respectively, with 11 bases between them. In germline, CDR1 is GTSNPN, CDR2 SVGIG (reference sequence). CDR3 sequence: CAWSYGSGKLFF. The DNA for the CDR3 is TGTGCCTGGAGTTACGGCTCCGGAAAACTGTTTTTT.

The genes are TRBV9 and TRBJ2-1, with 15 bases that match TRBD2. V was pared by 4 bases and J by 8 bases, with 7 bases of the junction left unmatched. This CDR3 contains 16 residues. Germline CDR1 is SGDLS and CDR2 is YYNGEE. The CDR3 bases are TGTGCCAGCAGCCAAGGACTAGCGGGAGGGCTGGATGAGCAGTTCTTC. This encodes CASSQGLAGGLDEQFF.

The chain couples TRBV20-1 to TRBJ1-1; D perhaps matches TRBD1 (5 bases). Germline lookup yields CDR1 DFQATT and CDR2 SNEGSKA (reference sequence). CDR3 length equals 13 residues. The V gene lost 0 bases and the J gene lost 4 bases, with 9 bases spanning the gap. The CDR3 loop reads CSARDRGSTEAFF. For the CDR3, the DNA is TGCAGTGCTAGAGATCGGGGGTCCACTGAAGCTTTCTTT.

The chain employs TRBV7-2 and TRBJ1-2; TRBD1 aligns across 9 bases. V was pared by 7 bases and J by 4 bases, with 10 bases of the junction left unmatched. The CDR3 is 15 amino acids. Germline lookup yields CDR1 SGHTA and CDR2 FQGNSA. The CDR3 DNA is TGTGCCAGCACCCCGGACGGGACAGGGAGCTATGGCTACACCTTC. It codes for CASTPDGTGSYGYTF.

The J gene is TRBJ1-5, the V gene TRBV7-3, with D uncertain. Trimming cost V 6 bases and J 5 bases, with 23 bases left between them. Per the germline V gene, CDR1 is SGHTA and CDR2 is FQGTGA. The CDR3 sequence is 17 residues long. The CDR3 DNA reads as TGTGCCAGCAGTAAACGGCAAAGACCGCTCGGGTATCAGCCCCAGCATTTT. Its protein is CASSKRQRPLGYQPQHF.

Regarding this clonotype: The germline gene is not matched at one end of the junction; a read error may be the cause. This sequence joins TRBV25-1 and TRBJ2-1; 7 bases map to TRBD1. CDR1 and CDR2 (germline): MGHDK, SYGVNS. The CDR3 extends over 14 amino acids. CDR3 DNA sequence: TGTGCCACCAGTGAACCGGGGACAGTAGGGGAGCAGTTCTTC. As protein: CATSEPGTVGEQFF.

Only a few counts were recorded for this clonotype. The chain combines TRBV7-3 with TRBJ2-2; D is unresolved. The CDR3 consists of 14 residues. The ends were cut back, 5 bases at V and 6 bases at J, with 13 bases in the middle. The germline gives CDR1 SGHTA, CDR2 FQGTGA. The CDR3 region has the DNA TGTGCCAGCAGCCCCCCCGGTGATGCCGGGGAGCTGTTTTTT. The encoded protein is CASSPPGDAGELFF.

This clonotype was seen only a few times. CDR3 region: CASRWGQGNPNSPLHF. The CDR3 region has the DNA TGTGCCAGCAGATGGGGACAGGGTAATCCTAATTCACCCCTCCACTTT. The V call is TRBV25-1, the J call TRBJ1-6, with TRBD1 matching 9 bases. Trimming cost V 6 bases and J 6 bases; bases outside gene matches: 9. CDR1 is MGHDK and CDR2 is SYGVNS in the germline V gene. There are 16 residues in the CDR3.

About this clonotype: This may be a read error: a much more frequent sequence differs by one nucleotide. The chain joins TRBV5-1 to TRBJ1-2; D gene unclear. This CDR3 is built from 15 residues. The germline V gene has CDR1 SGHRS and CDR2 YFSETQ. The germline V and J ends were trimmed by 0 bases and 4 bases, with 13 bases remaining between them. Here the CDR3 reads CASSLGLEGLYGYTF. CDR3 nucleotides: TGCGCCAGCAGCTTGGGTCTAGAGGGCCTCTATGGCTACACCTTC.

The chain employs TRBV11-2 and TRBJ1-1; the D gene is possibly TRBD1 (6 bases). The CDR3 runs to 16 residues. Trimming took off 5 bases at V and 3 bases at J, with 19 bases between the two ends. Germline V lookup: CDR1 SGHAT, CDR2 FQNNGV. The CDR3 DNA follows: TGTGCCAGCAGCCCTCAGACAGGCGCCATTGACACTGAAGCTTTCTTT. This gives the protein CASSPQTGAIDTEAFF.

The chain couples TRBV2 to TRBJ1-6; the D gene is possibly TRBD1 (5 bases). Trimming pared 8 bases from V and 7 bases from J, leaving 15 bases between. CDR3 size: 14 residues. The germline gives CDR1 SNHLY, CDR2 FYNNEI. The CDR3 bases are TGTGCCAGCGCCTCCGGGAGGGGAAATTCACCCCTCCACTTT. This codes for CASASGRGNSPLHF.

V gene TRBV2 combines with J gene TRBJ2-7; D gene ambiguous. Germline V lookup: CDR1 SNHLY, CDR2 FYNNEI. V lost 6 bases, J lost 2 bases, and 14 bases lay in between. The CDR3 covers 14 residues. CDR3 loop: CASRGELSTYEQYF. The CDR3, as DNA: TGTGCCAGCAGAGGTGAACTGAGCACCTACGAGCAGTACTTC.